This T cell receptor (beta chain) was retrieved from a study of blood T cells in healthy people across ages. PCR was performed a second time for about 6 to 12 cycles using a sample-barcoded 5' primer and a J-beta primer mix. One entry per CDR3 protein, called by TCRdb with MiXCR from the 5' RACE reads. This table has 550,000 to 750,000 distinct CDR3 sequences, roughly 20% appearing once. Germline trimming cut 4 bases from V and 4 bases from J; bases unmatched to any gene: 5. The CDR3 consists of 15 residues. Germline V lookup: CDR1 KGHDR, CDR2 SFDVKD. There are many counts of this clonotype. J is TRBJ2-2 and V is TRBV24-1, with 7 bases that match TRBD1. Sequenced: blood. This TCR was sampled from a man in his 70s in good health. The CDR3 protein is CATSDKGQVTGELFF. CDR3 DNA sequence: TGTGCCACCAGTGACAAAGGACAGGTCACCGGGGAGCTGTTTTTT.